Here is one T cell receptor beta chain with its context. Its antigen is still unknown. Total RNA was isolated from each sample in quantities of at least 5.5 micrograms. Germline V gene lookup returns CDR1 SGHDN and CDR2 FVKESK. The length of the CDR3 is 15 residues. The V and J ends lost 3 bases and 2 bases, in that order; junction bases with no gene match: 6. The data were taken from a study of blood T cells in healthy people across ages. Combining a sample-barcoded 5' primer with a J-beta primer mix, a second PCR ran for about 6 to 12 cycles. CDR3-containing paired-end reads numbered at least 2.5 million in each sample. MiXCR was run by TCRdb on the 5' RACE reads, yielding one entry per CDR3 protein. The sample lists 700,000 to 900,000 distinct CDR3 sequences, approximately 53% occurring once. Findings of the study overall: Underestimates were what the diversity estimates from one million T cells were considered to be. Aged donors had fewer naive CD4+ cells and lower diversity than long-lived donors.

Sequencing used blood. This chain connects TRBV14 to TRBJ2-5, with 7 bases that match TRBD2. The sequence came from an elderly man in good health. CDR3 amino acids: CASSHRGGRQETQYF. DNA of the CDR3: TGTGCCAGCAGCCATAGGGGAGGGAGACAAGAGACCCAGTACTTC.